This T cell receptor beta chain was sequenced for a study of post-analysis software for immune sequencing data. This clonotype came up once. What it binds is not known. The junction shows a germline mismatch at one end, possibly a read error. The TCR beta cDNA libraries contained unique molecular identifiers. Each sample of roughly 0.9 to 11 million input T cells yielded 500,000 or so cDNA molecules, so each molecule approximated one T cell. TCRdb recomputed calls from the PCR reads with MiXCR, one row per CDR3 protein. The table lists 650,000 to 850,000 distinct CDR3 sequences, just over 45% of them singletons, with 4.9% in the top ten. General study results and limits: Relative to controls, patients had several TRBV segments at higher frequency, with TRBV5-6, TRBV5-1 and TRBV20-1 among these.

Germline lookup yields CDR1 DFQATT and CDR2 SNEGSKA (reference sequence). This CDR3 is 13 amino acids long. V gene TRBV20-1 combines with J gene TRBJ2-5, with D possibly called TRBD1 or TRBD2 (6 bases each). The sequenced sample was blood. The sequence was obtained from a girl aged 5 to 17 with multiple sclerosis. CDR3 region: CSAIRGGQGTQYF. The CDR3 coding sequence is TGCAGTGCTATCAGAGGGGGGCAAGGGACCCAGTACTTC.